The 14 T cell receptor beta chains listed next were all sequenced from one sample in a study of radiotherapy plus CTLA-4 blockade in lung cancer. Using immunoSEQ multiplex PCR, the repertoire was profiled, and TCRdb retains in-frame clones only, with some absent. Among 53,000 or so clones, roughly four fifths were seen once, and the ten largest hold 11%. The source material was peripheral blood, sampled from a patient treated with radiotherapy plus ipilimumab. These TCRs come from a human donor with non-small cell lung cancer who had stable disease on radiotherapy plus ipilimumab.

The J gene is TRBJ2-6, the V gene TRBV4-1; tentatively, D is TRBD1 (6 bases). The V and J ends lost 4 bases and 0 bases respectively, with 16 bases between them. The CDR3 is 18 residues long. Per the germline V gene, CDR1 is MGHRA and CDR2 is YSYEKL. CDR3 sequence reads: CASSREGVALSGANVLTF. CDR3 in DNA: TGCGCCAGCAGCCGAGAGGGGGTGGCCCTCTCTGGGGCCAACGTCCTGACTTTC.

This clone appeared a few times. The rearrangement joins TRBV6-6 to TRBJ2-1; D gene unclear. Germline CDR1 and CDR2: MNHNY and SVGAGI (reference sequence). V lost 5 bases, J lost 3 bases, and 11 bases lay in between. CDR3 length: 14 amino acids. CDR3 coding DNA: TGTGCCAGCAGTACCCAGGACGGCTACAATGAGCAGTTCTTC. It is translated as CASSTQDGYNEQFF.

The genes are TRBV27 and TRBJ2-3; perhaps TRBD1 as D (6 bases). The germline V and J ends were trimmed by 5 bases and 3 bases, with 15 bases remaining between them. The CDR3 runs to 15 residues. Germline V gives CDR1 MNHEY, CDR2 SMNVEV (reference sequence). In DNA form, the CDR3 reads TGTGCCAGCAGTAAACAGGGTTTTGTGACAGATACGCAGTATTTT. Amino acid sequence: CASSKQGFVTDTQYF.

The chain carries TRBV4-3 and TRBJ2-7; TRBD1 aligns across 10 bases. CDR3 length: 16 residues. Germline CDR1 and CDR2: LGHNA and YSLEER. Germline trimming cut 5 bases from V and 1 base from J; bases unmatched to any gene: 8. The chain's CDR3 is CASSFSGTGESYEQYF. As DNA, the CDR3 is TGCGCCAGCAGCTTTTCGGGGACAGGGGAATCCTACGAGCAGTACTTC.

This clone has more than one count but fewer than ten. The chain recombines TRBV28 with TRBJ1-6; possibly TRBD1 for D (5 bases). Germline V gene lookup returns CDR1 MDHEN and CDR2 SYDVKM. The CDR3 spans 13 residues. V dropped 11 bases and J dropped 0 bases, with 8 bases sitting between them. The DNA for the CDR3 is TGTGCCGTGACAGCCTCCTATAATTCACCCCTCCACTTT. Protein sequence: CAVTASYNSPLHF.

The V call is TRBV4-1, the J call TRBJ2-7; 8 bases fit TRBD1. The V and J ends lost 1 base and 4 bases, in that order; junction bases with no gene match: 3. There are 14 residues in the CDR3. CDR1 MGHRA and CDR2 YSYEKL come from the germline V gene. The CDR3, as DNA: TGCGCCAGCAGCCAAGGGCAGGGGGCATACGAGCAGTACGTC. Translation gives CASSQGQGAYEQYV.

The rearrangement joins TRBV6-5 to TRBJ1-6, with D possibly being TRBD1 (6 bases). There are 15 residues in the CDR3. Deletions cut 5 bases from V and 4 bases from J, with 12 bases between. Germline assignment: CDR1 MNHEY and CDR2 SVGAGI. The CDR3 nucleotides are TGTGCCAGCAGTAACCTACAGGGTTATAATTCACCCCTCCACTTT. The encoded protein is CASSNLQGYNSPLHF.

Points on this clone: A much more abundant neighbour one base away suggests this may be a read error. The gene calls are TRBV5-4 and TRBJ1-5, with D hard to call. The V gene's germline CDR1 is SGHNT and CDR2 YYREEE (reference sequence). Trimming left V 1 base short and J 0 bases short, with 8 bases between. CDR3 length: 15 amino acids. CDR3 sequence (DNA): TGTGCCAGCAGCTTGAGACGGAGTAGCAATCAGCCCCAGCATTTT. Translating gives CASSLRRSSNQPQHF.

The chain employs TRBV5-6 and TRBJ1-3, with a tentative D call TRBD1 (5 bases). V shed 0 bases and J shed 0 bases, with 13 bases lying between them. The germline V gene encodes CDR1 SGHDT and CDR2 YYEEEE. CDR3 length: 17 amino acids. The CDR3 here is CASSLVRDFISGNTIYF. Written as DNA, the CDR3 is TGTGCCAGCAGCTTGGTTCGGGACTTCATCTCTGGAAACACCATATATTTT. Variable domain in full (rest from reference TRBV5-6 and TRBJ1-3): DAGVTQSPTHLIKTRGQQVTLRCSPKSGHDTVSWYQQALGQGPQFIFQYYEEEERQRGNFPDRFSGHQFPNYSSELNVNALLLGDSALYLCASSLVRDFISGNTIYFGEGSWLTVV.

The CDR3 protein is CASSADNGAGGLGDTQYF. CDR3 in DNA: TGTGCCAGCAGCGCCGACAATGGAGCGGGGGGACTAGGGGATACGCAGTATTTT. This sequence joins TRBV9 and TRBJ2-3, with TRBD2 identical over 9 bases. CDR1 SGDLS and CDR2 YYNGEE come from the germline V gene. The CDR3 runs 18 residues. Trimming removed 3 bases from V and 6 bases from J; junction bases left unmatched: 17.

The genes are TRBV10-1 and TRBJ2-5; unclear D gene. In germline, CDR1 is WNHNN, CDR2 SYGVQD (reference sequence). Deletions cut 0 bases from V and 2 bases from J, with 7 bases between. The CDR3 is made up of 14 amino acids. CDR3 in amino acids: CASSESGRQETQYF. The CDR3 DNA follows: TGCGCCAGCAGTGAGTCTGGGCGACAAGAGACCCAGTACTTC.

A remark on this clone: Other DNA sequences from this sample encode an identical CDR3 as well. The chain joins TRBV5-1 to TRBJ1-2; maybe TRBD1 (5 bases). Trimming pared 5 bases from V and 0 bases from J, leaving 17 bases between. The CDR3 runs to 16 residues. Germline loops: CDR1 SGHRS, CDR2 YFSETQ. The CDR3, as DNA: TGCGCCAGCAGATATACCGGGACCCCCGCTAACTATGGCTACACCTTC. It encodes CASRYTGTPANYGYTF. The variable domain in full, with the rest retrieved from reference TRBV5-1 and TRBJ1-2, is KAGVTQTPRYLIKTRGQQVTLSCSPISGHRSVSWYQQTPGQGLQFLFEYFSETQRNKGNFPGRFSGRQFSNSRSEMNVSTLELGDSALYLCASRYTGTPANYGYTFGSGTRLTVV.

This clone was counted a few times. This rearrangement joins TRBV6-4 to TRBJ2-1; 11 positions match TRBD2. V lost 5 bases, J lost 3 bases, and 6 bases stayed unmatched. Germline CDR1 MRHNA, CDR2 SNTAGT. The CDR3 is made up of 16 amino acids. The CDR3 sequence is CASSSGTSGYYNEQFF. The CDR3 nucleotides are TGTGCCAGCAGTTCGGGGACTAGCGGATACTACAATGAGCAGTTCTTC.

This chain connects TRBV18 to TRBJ1-3; D is ambiguous. CDR1 and CDR2 (germline): KGHSH, LQKENI. V lost 2 bases and J lost 1, with 6 bases in between. There are 14 residues in the CDR3. The DNA of the CDR3 is TGTGCCAGCTCACCAGGGGAATCTGGAAACACCATATATTTT. Its translation: CASSPGESGNTIYF.